A single sample is the source of the 14 T cell receptor beta chains below, sequenced in a study of lymphopenia after photon versus proton radiotherapy (dated by TCRdb to 2018 to 2020). The method behind the library was the immunoSEQ multiplex PCR assay. This immuneACCESS table, as held by TCRdb, lists in-frame sequences with V and J called but not all clones. Of the missing ones, under half trace to an unresolved V gene in checked studies; the others have no known cause. The table for this sample lists 150,000 to 200,000 clones; roughly nine tenths of them were counted only once. About 4.4% of the sample belongs to the ten largest clones. The specimen comprised peripheral blood, sampled from a patient treated with photon-based radiotherapy. All receptors derive from a man over 45 with gastric cancer.

The rearrangement joins TRBV7-9 to TRBJ2-3; no reliable D call. Between the trimmed V and J ends, which lost 7 bases and 4 bases, there was a span of 12 bases. Germline values: CDR1 SEHNR, CDR2 FQNEAQ (reference sequence). The CDR3 is 13 residues long. The CDR3 protein is CASTRFPADTQYF. Here the CDR3 DNA reads TGTGCCAGCACCCGATTTCCGGCAGATACGCAGTATTTT.

The chain joins TRBV9 to TRBJ2-7; D is unresolved. The CDR3 consists of 16 residues. V lost 2 bases to trimming and J lost 4 bases, with 19 bases between them. Germline loops: CDR1 SGDLS, CDR2 YYNGEE. The CDR3 sequence: CASSVSADLSVYEQYF. DNA for the CDR3: TGTGCCAGCAGCGTTTCAGCAGACCTCAGCGTTTACGAGCAGTACTTC.

This chain connects TRBV7-8 to TRBJ2-5; weak D call: TRBD2 (6 bases). V was clipped by 3 bases and J by 5 bases, with 16 bases between them. Germline V gene lookup returns CDR1 SGHVS and CDR2 FQNEAQ. CDR3 size: 15 residues. The chain's CDR3 is CASSLTGLSSETQYF. The CDR3 DNA sequence: TGTGCCAGCAGCTTGACGGGACTCTCGTCCGAGACCCAGTACTTC.

This chain connects TRBV29-1 to TRBJ2-7; D assignment may be TRBD1 or TRBD2 (6 bases each). The CDR3 covers 13 residues. V lost 7 bases, J lost 1 base, and 14 bases lay in between. The germline gives CDR1 SQVTM, CDR2 ANQGSEA. The CDR3 sequence is CSAVGGDSYEQYF. The CDR3 DNA follows: TGCAGCGCCGTGGGGGGCGATTCCTACGAGCAGTACTTC.

A few counts support this clone. This rearrangement joins TRBV9 to TRBJ1-1; D is perhaps TRBD1 (6 bases). CDR3 length equals 13 residues. Per germline, CDR1 SGDLS and CDR2 YYNGEE. The V and J ends lost 3 bases and 4 bases respectively, with 10 bases between them. Here the CDR3 DNA reads TGTGCCAGCAGCGACGCAGGGGTCACTGAAGCTTTCTTT. Protein product: CASSDAGVTEAFF.

V usage is TRBV4-1 and J usage is TRBJ2-1; D remains ambiguous. Germline V CDR1 and CDR2: MGHRA, YSYEKL. CDR3 size: 17 residues. V shed 0 bases and J shed 1 base, with 13 bases lying between them. The CDR3 protein is CASSQDPPLLSYNEQFF. The DNA of the CDR3 is TGCGCCAGCAGCCAAGATCCCCCCTTGTTATCCTACAATGAGCAGTTCTTC.

The J gene is TRBJ1-2, the V gene TRBV5-6; D unresolved. CDR1 is SGHDT and CDR2 is YYEEEE in the germline V gene. Deletions cut 2 bases from V and 0 bases from J, with 8 bases between. The CDR3 length is 14 residues. CDR3 sequence: CASSLGQANYGYTF. The CDR3 nucleotides read TGTGCCAGCAGCTTAGGCCAGGCTAACTATGGCTACACCTTC.

This chain connects TRBV5-4 to TRBJ2-5, with 12 bases matching TRBD2. Germline CDR1 and CDR2: SGHNT and YYREEE (reference sequence). The CDR3 length is 16 residues. The ends lost 1 base at V and 5 bases at J; junction bases unmatched: 6. In nucleotides, the CDR3 is TGTGCCAGCAGCTTGCAGGCTAGCGGGAGGGCGGAGACCCAGTACTTC. Its translation: CASSLQASGRAETQYF.

Here the CDR3 DNA reads TGTGCCAGCAGTGACAGGGGCCAGACCCATGAGCAGTTCTTC. The encoded protein is CASSDRGQTHEQFF. J is TRBJ2-1 and V is TRBV6-1, with D possibly TRBD1 on 6 matching bases. The germline CDR1 and CDR2 sequences are MNHNS and SASEGT. This CDR3 has 14 amino acids. The V end was cut by 3 bases, the J end by 8 bases, with 14 bases between.

This sequence joins TRBV2 and TRBJ2-7, with D uncertain. V lost 3 bases, J lost 7 bases, and 19 bases lay in between. Per germline, CDR1 SNHLY and CDR2 FYNNEI. The length of the CDR3 is 15 residues. CDR3 sequence reads: CASSDPSRRLGEQYF. The DNA for the CDR3 is TGTGCCAGCAGTGACCCCAGCAGGAGATTGGGGGAGCAGTACTTC.

V usage is TRBV18 and J usage is TRBJ2-1; 9 nucleotides agree with TRBD2. V was clipped by 3 bases and J by 7 bases; unmatched bases: 10. Germline assignment: CDR1 KGHSH and CDR2 LQKENI. The CDR3 is 16 residues long. The CDR3 here is CASSPLMPSGGNEQFF. CDR3 sequence (DNA): TGTGCCAGCTCACCCCTAATGCCCAGCGGGGGGAATGAGCAGTTCTTC.

V gene TRBV28 combines with J gene TRBJ2-7, with 7 bases aligning to TRBD1. CDR1 and CDR2 from the germline V gene are MDHEN and SYDVKM. The junction had 10 bases not matched to a gene; V was cut back by 5 bases and J by 6 bases. The CDR3 has 14 residues. This CDR3 is CASSANRGSREQYF. CDR3 DNA sequence: TGTGCCAGCAGTGCGAACAGGGGTTCGCGCGAGCAGTACTTC.

This chain links TRBV7-7 with TRBJ2-2, with D maybe TRBD2 (5 bases). V was trimmed by 3 bases and J by 0 bases, leaving 8 bases between them. Germline loops: CDR1 SSHAT, CDR2 FNYEAQ (reference sequence). The CDR3 totals 15 residues. DNA for the CDR3: TGTGCCAGCAGCTTGAGCGGAGCGAACACCGGGGAGCTGTTTTTT. It codes for CASSLSGANTGELFF. The whole variable domain, remainder taken from reference TRBV7-7 and TRBJ2-2, is GAGVSQSPRYKVTKRGQDVTLRCDPISSHATLYWYQQALGQGPEFLTYFNYEAQPDKSGLPSDRFSAERPEGSISTLTIQRTEQRDSAMYRCASSLSGANTGELFFGEGSRLTVL.

The chain is built from TRBV12-5 and TRBJ1-1; TRBD1 is a possible D gene (6 bases). The CDR3 totals 17 residues. V was trimmed by 3 bases and J by 0 bases, leaving 17 bases between them. From germline, CDR1 is LGHNT and CDR2 FRNRAP. DNA of the CDR3: TGTGCTAGTGGTTTTCGCCCCCGGACAGCCATGAACACTGAAGCTTTCTTT. Translating it yields CASGFRPRTAMNTEAFF.